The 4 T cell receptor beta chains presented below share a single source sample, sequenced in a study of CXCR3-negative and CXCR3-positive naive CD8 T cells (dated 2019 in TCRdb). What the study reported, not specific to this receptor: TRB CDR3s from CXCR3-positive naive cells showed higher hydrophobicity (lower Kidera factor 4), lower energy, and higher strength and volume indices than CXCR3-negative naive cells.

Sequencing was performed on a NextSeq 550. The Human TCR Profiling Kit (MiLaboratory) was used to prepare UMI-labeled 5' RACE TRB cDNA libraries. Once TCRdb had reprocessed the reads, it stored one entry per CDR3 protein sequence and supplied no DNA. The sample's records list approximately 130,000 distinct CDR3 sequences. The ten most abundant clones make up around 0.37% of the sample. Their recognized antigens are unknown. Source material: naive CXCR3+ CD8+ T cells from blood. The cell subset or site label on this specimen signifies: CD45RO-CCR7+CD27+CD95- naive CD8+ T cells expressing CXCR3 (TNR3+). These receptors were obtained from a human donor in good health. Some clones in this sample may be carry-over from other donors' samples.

CDR3 residues: CASSPPVFRSGYIDEQFF. This chain connects TRBV14 to TRBJ2-1; TCRdb designates TRBD1, a call that cannot be tested without DNA. The CDR3 is made up of 18 amino acids. CDR1 is SGHDN and CDR2 is FVKESK in the germline V gene.

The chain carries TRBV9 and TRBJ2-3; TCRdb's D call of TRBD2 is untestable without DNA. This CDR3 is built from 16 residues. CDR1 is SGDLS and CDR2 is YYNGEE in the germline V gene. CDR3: CASSEMSGGTTDTQYF.

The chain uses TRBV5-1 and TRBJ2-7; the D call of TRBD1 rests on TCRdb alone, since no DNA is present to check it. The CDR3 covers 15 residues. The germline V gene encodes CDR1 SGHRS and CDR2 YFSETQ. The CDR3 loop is CASSRAQGLAYEQYF. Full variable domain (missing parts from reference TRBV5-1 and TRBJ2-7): KAGVTQTPRYLIKTRGQQVTLSCSPISGHRSVSWYQQTPGQGLQFLFEYFSETQRNKGNFPGRFSGRQFSNSRSEMNVSTLELGDSALYLCASSRAQGLAYEQYFGPGTRLTVT.

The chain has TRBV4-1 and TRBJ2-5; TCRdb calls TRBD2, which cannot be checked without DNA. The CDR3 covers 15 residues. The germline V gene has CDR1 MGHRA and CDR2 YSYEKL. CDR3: CASSQDLAGQETQYF.